A single sample is the source of the 16 T cell receptor beta chains below, sequenced in a study of blood T cell repertoires in COVID-19. Sequenced by immunoSEQ multiplex PCR; TCRdb stores in-frame clones only, minus some. The sample lists roughly 500,000 clones; approximately 87% were seen once. Sequencing input: PBMCs or T cells enriched from blood (not recorded which). Receptors were obtained from a woman in her thirties or forties who had recovered from COVID-19.

This rearrangement joins TRBV4-3 to TRBJ2-7, with 7 bases lining up with TRBD1. J lost 0 bases, V lost 3 bases, and 17 bases had no gene match. Germline V gives CDR1 LGHNA, CDR2 YSLEER. This CDR3 has 19 amino acids. This CDR3 is CASSQNVRGTGALSYEQYF. The CDR3 bases are TGCGCCAGCAGCCAGAACGTTAGGGGAACAGGGGCCCTCTCCTACGAGCAGTACTTC.

This clone appeared a single time. V usage is TRBV5-6 and J usage is TRBJ1-1; TRBD1 might be the D (5 bases). Germline CDR1 is SGHDT and CDR2 is YYEEEE. The CDR3 runs to 14 residues. With 4 bases removed from V and 6 bases from J, the gap between germline ends came to 16 bases. In nucleotides, the CDR3 is TGTGCCAGCAGCAAATTTCCCAGGGTGGCTGAAGCTTTCTTT. Translating gives CASSKFPRVAEAFF.

The CDR3 bases are TGTGCCAGCAGCGTAGGGGCAGGGGGCGGAAACACCATATATTTT. Amino acids: CASSVGAGGGNTIYF. The chain employs TRBV9 and TRBJ1-3; 8 bases agree with TRBD1. The CDR3 runs 15 residues. Trimming took 0 bases from V and 4 from J; bases not matched to a gene: 3. The V gene's germline CDR1 is SGDLS and CDR2 YYNGEE. Complete variable domain (other parts from reference TRBV9 and TRBJ1-3): DSGVTQTPKHLITATGQRVTLRCSPRSGDLSVYWYQQSLDQGLQFLIQYYNGEERAKGNILERFSAQQFPDLHSELNLSSLELGDSALYFCASSVGAGGGNTIYFGEGSWLTVV.

The sample holds a few counts of this clone. The V call is TRBV29-1, the J call TRBJ2-3, with a tentative D call TRBD2 (5 bases). The CDR3 spans 14 residues. Germline values: CDR1 SQVTM, CDR2 ANQGSEA. The ends were cut back, 3 bases at V and 1 base at J, with 11 bases in the middle. CDR3 DNA sequence: TGCAGCGTTGAGGCGGACTCACGCACAGATACGCAGTATTTT. Protein: CSVEADSRTDTQYF.

This chain connects TRBV6-2 or TRBV6-3 to TRBJ1-1; 8 nucleotides line up with TRBD1. The V segment lost 6 bases and the J segment 4 bases; nucleotides outside the gene matches: 13. The CDR3 runs to 16 residues. Germline CDR1 and CDR2: MNHEY and SVGEGT. The CDR3 reads CASSRRTGLAGTEAFF. The CDR3 DNA sequence: TGTGCCAGCAGCCGGAGGACAGGGTTAGCCGGCACTGAAGCTTTCTTT.

The V call is TRBV10-1, the J call TRBJ2-3, with 8 positions matching TRBD2. The V gene's germline CDR1 is WNHNN and CDR2 SYGVQD (reference sequence). The length of the CDR3 is 14 residues. After removal of 6 bases from V and 4 bases from J, the junction contained 6 bases not matched to a gene. In DNA form, the CDR3 reads TGCGCCAGCAGCCCAGCGGGAGTGGCAGATACGCAGTATTTT. Protein: CASSPAGVADTQYF.

The chain combines TRBV7-2 with TRBJ2-1, with D tentatively TRBD2 (6 bases). The CDR3 is 15 residues long. Trimming took 5 bases from V and 6 from J, leaving 17 bases between them. Germline V gene lookup returns CDR1 SGHTA and CDR2 FQGNSA. The CDR3 is CASSLRGGASNEQFF. The CDR3 coding sequence is TGTGCCAGCAGCCTGCGGGGCGGTGCCTCCAATGAGCAGTTCTTC. Combining the CDR3 with reference TRBV7-2 and TRBJ2-1 gives the whole variable domain GAGVSQSPSNKVTEKGKDVELRCDPISGHTALYWYRQSLGQGLEFLIYFQGNSAPDKSGLPSDRFSAERTGGSVSTLTIQRTQQEDSAVYLCASSLRGGASNEQFFGPGTRLTVL.

The table lists this clone with many counts. The genes are TRBV6-5 and TRBJ1-4; 7 nucleotides match TRBD1. Germline V gene lookup returns CDR1 MNHEY and CDR2 SVGAGI. Unmatched junction bases numbered 3, after V lost 1 base and J lost 4 bases. CDR3 length equals 15 residues. CDR3 sequence reads: CASSYWTGDNEKLFF. The CDR3 nucleotides read TGTGCCAGCAGTTACTGGACAGGCGATAATGAAAAACTGTTTTTT.

The chain combines TRBV6-5 with TRBJ1-5; D remains ambiguous. Trimming took 6 bases from V and 2 from J, leaving 14 bases between them. CDR3 length equals 15 residues. Germline values: CDR1 MNHEY, CDR2 SVGAGI. The CDR3 sequence: CASRVPSGGNQPQHF. CDR3 nucleotide sequence: TGTGCCAGCAGAGTACCATCGGGAGGCAATCAGCCCCAGCATTTT.

This chain joins TRBV5-1 and TRBJ2-1; D remains ambiguous. V was clipped by 4 bases and J by 2 bases, with 10 bases between them. The CDR3 covers 14 residues. In germline, CDR1 is SGHRS, CDR2 YFSETQ. CDR3 sequence: CASSPGFAYNEQFF. CDR3 bases: TGCGCCAGCAGCCCCGGGTTCGCCTACAATGAGCAGTTCTTC.

The chain recombines TRBV7-6 with TRBJ1-1, with a tentative D call TRBD1 (6 bases). From germline, CDR1 is SGHVS and CDR2 FNYEAQ. V gave up 4 bases and J gave up 1 base, with 13 bases separating them. The CDR3 runs 15 residues. CDR3 loop: CASSYNRDPNTEAFF. The CDR3 coding sequence is TGTGCCAGCAGCTACAACAGGGATCCGAACACTGAAGCTTTCTTT.

The V and J genes are TRBV19 and TRBJ1-2; TRBD1 matches 8 bases. Germline CDR1 LNHDA, CDR2 SQIVND (reference sequence). CDR3 length equals 16 residues. With 5 bases clipped from V and 2 bases from J, the junction kept 10 bases outside the gene matches. CDR3 DNA sequence: TGTGCCAGTAGTCTACTGGGACAGGACGTAAACTATGGCTACACCTTC. Translating it yields CASSLLGQDVNYGYTF.

The V call is TRBV30, the J call TRBJ1-1; 8 bases agree with TRBD1. Germline values: CDR1 GTSNPN, CDR2 SVGIG (reference sequence). The CDR3 extends over 16 amino acids. The V and J ends lost 1 base and 0 bases, in that order; junction bases with no gene match: 7. The CDR3 DNA is TGTGCCTGGAGTGACAACGACAGGGGTATGAACACTGAAGCTTTCTTT. This sequence encodes CAWSDNDRGMNTEAFF.

This clone has only one observation. This sequence joins TRBV7-9 and TRBJ1-1; unclear D gene. V lost 5 bases to trimming and J lost 8 bases, with 12 bases between them. The V gene's germline CDR1 is SEHNR and CDR2 FQNEAQ (reference sequence). The CDR3 is 12 amino acids. The CDR3 DNA reads TGTGCCAGCAGCATCACAACTAGGGAAGCTTTCTTT. Translating it yields CASSITTREAFF.

Here the CDR3 reads CSASWTGRSGNTIYF. The CDR3 DNA is TGCAGTGCTAGTTGGACAGGGCGCTCTGGAAACACCATATATTTT. The V and J genes are TRBV20-1 and TRBJ1-3, with TRBD1 matching 8 bases. The CDR3 has 15 amino acids. After removal of 3 bases from V and 0 bases from J, the junction contained 4 bases not matched to a gene. From germline, CDR1 is DFQATT and CDR2 SNEGSKA (reference sequence).

This chain uses TRBV15 with TRBJ2-7; 9 bases match TRBD2. Germline loops: CDR1 LNHNV, CDR2 YYDKDF (reference sequence). This CDR3 contains 15 residues. V was pared by 0 bases and J by 5 bases, with 5 bases of the junction left unmatched. The CDR3 here is CATSRDRREGDEQYF. CDR3 coding DNA: TGTGCCACCAGCAGAGATAGGCGGGAGGGCGACGAGCAGTACTTC.